This T cell receptor (beta chain) was identified in a study of control samples from healthy donors and cancer patients. Here immunoSEQ multiplex PCR was the method, and the copy in TCRdb shows in-frame clones only, minus some. The table has roughly 100,000 clones, approximately 86% seen once; the top ten hold roughly an eighth. This CDR3 has 17 amino acids. Germline V gene sequence: CDR1 LGHNA, CDR2 YNFKEQ. V lost 1 base to trimming and J lost 0 bases, with 16 bases between them. This TCR came from a man aged 30-40 years in good health. This rearrangement joins TRBV4-2 to TRBJ2-7; D ambiguous. The sequenced material came from blood. This chain's CDR3 is CASSQVGNGLLSYEQYF. DNA for the CDR3: TGTGCCAGCAGCCAAGTAGGAAATGGATTACTCTCCTACGAGCAGTACTTC.